Sequencing of this T cell receptor (beta chain) was carried out in a study of CD8 T cells in ankylosing spondylitis. Study outcomes and limitations: Peripheral blood held disease-linked clones only at relatively low frequency, and these were CD8+. Both synovial fluid and blood in reactive arthritis had previously been reported to carry some motif variants. Disease-associated clones were reportedly significantly overrepresented in matched ankylosing spondylitis synovial fluid. For ankylosing spondylitis blood, a TCR beta motif of eight or nine highly homologous variants appeared characteristic.

Concerning this clonotype: Its antigen is unknown.

Library preparation for TCR beta used quantitative 5'-RACE with molecular barcodes. TCRdb re-called the 5' RACE reads through MiXCR, storing one row per CDR3 protein. The profile covers around 770,000 distinct CDR3 sequences, with around a fifth appearing a single time and 19% taken by the ten largest. Deletions cut 0 bases from V and 0 bases from J, with 8 bases between. Germline values: CDR1 SEHNR, CDR2 FQNEAQ (reference sequence). This CDR3 spans 15 amino acids. The receptor comes from a male donor with ankylosing spondylitis. This chain links TRBV7-9 with TRBJ1-1; D is undetermined. The sample taken for sequencing was blood, either unsorted or a sorted T cell fraction (not recorded which). DNA for the CDR3: TGTGCCAGCAGCTTAGCGAACCCCCTGAACACTGAAGCTTTCTTT. This sequence encodes CASSLANPLNTEAFF.